This T cell receptor beta chain was obtained from a study of T-cell memory formation after mild COVID-19. Whole-study findings and limits: Clones contracting day 15 to 85 were balanced CD4/CD8; later expanders leaned CD4+.

There are 15 residues in the CDR3. Germline values: CDR1 SGHAT, CDR2 FQNNGV. The V end was cut by 1 base, the J end by 4 bases, with 13 bases between. This clonotype has only a few counts. What it binds is not known. TCRdb reprocessed the 5' RACE reads with MiXCR, giving one entry per CDR3 protein. The sample holds some 490,000 distinct CDR3 sequences, around a sixth seen once. This clonotype was sampled from an adult woman who had mild COVID-19 (a few samples of this study predate the infection). Cell type and time point are not known. The sample consisted of PBMCs or a T cell subset sorted from them (not recorded which). V usage is TRBV11-2 and J usage is TRBJ1-2; the D gene is possibly TRBD1 (6 bases). The CDR3, as DNA: TGTGCCAGCAGCTTAGGAGGTCAGGGGCCCTATGGCTACACCTTC. Protein product: CASSLGGQGPYGYTF.